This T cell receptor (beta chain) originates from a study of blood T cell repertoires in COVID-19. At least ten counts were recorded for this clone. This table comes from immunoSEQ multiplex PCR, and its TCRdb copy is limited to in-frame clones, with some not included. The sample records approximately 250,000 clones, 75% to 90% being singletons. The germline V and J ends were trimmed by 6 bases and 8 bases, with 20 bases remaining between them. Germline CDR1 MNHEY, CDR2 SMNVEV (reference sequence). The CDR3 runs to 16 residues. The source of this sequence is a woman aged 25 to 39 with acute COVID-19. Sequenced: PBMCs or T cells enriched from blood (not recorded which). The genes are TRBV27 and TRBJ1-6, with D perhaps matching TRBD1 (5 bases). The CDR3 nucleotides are TGTGCCAGCAGCACCCGGAGCGGGGCTAAGGATTCACCCCTCCACTTT. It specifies CASSTRSGAKDSPLHF.